A single sample is the source of the 29 T cell receptor beta chains below, sequenced in a study of cytomegalovirus exposure and HLA in healthy donors. PCR primers comprised 60 Vbeta and 13 Jbeta primers. Sequencing was performed with immunoSEQ multiplex PCR; in TCRdb, only in-frame clones are kept and a portion is missing. Of about 130,000 clones in the sample, 73% were seen once. The sequencing sample was made of PBMCs. Receptors were obtained from a woman in her 40s in good health and CMV-seropositive.

As for this clone: Compared with germline, one end of the junction differs, possibly owing to a read error. The chain carries TRBV5-6 and TRBJ1-5; no reliable D call. Germline V CDR1 and CDR2: SGHDT, YYEEEE. The CDR3 sequence is 17 residues long. The CDR3 here is CTSSLWAGPGGNQPQHF. As DNA, the CDR3 is TGTACCAGCAGCTTGTGGGCAGGTCCCGGTGGCAATCAGCCCCAGCATTTT.

This sequence joins TRBV2 and TRBJ1-4; unclear D gene. This CDR3 contains 15 residues. Looked up from germline, CDR1 is SNHLY and CDR2 is FYNNEI. The V and J ends lost 7 bases and 7 bases respectively, with 19 bases between them. The CDR3 loop reads CASNPDPPRGEKLFF. The CDR3 DNA is TGTGCCAGCAACCCAGACCCTCCTCGGGGTGAAAAACTGTTTTTT. Drawing the rest from reference TRBV2 and TRBJ1-4, the complete variable domain is EPEVTQTPSHQVTQMGQEVILRCVPISNHLYFYWYRQILGQKVEFLVSFYNNEISEKSEIFDDQFSVERPDGSNFTLKIRSTKLEDSAMYFCASNPDPPRGEKLFFGSGTQLSVL.

The chain combines TRBV9 with TRBJ2-3; weak D call: TRBD2 (6 bases). CDR1 and CDR2 (germline): SGDLS, YYNGEE. The V end lost 3 bases, the J end lost 0 bases, and 17 bases lay between the germline ends. The CDR3 contains 17 residues. CDR3 sequence reads: CASSARGGAASTDTQYF. The CDR3 DNA reads as TGTGCCAGCAGCGCCCGGGGAGGAGCGGCTAGCACAGATACGCAGTATTTT. Full variable domain (remainder filled in from reference TRBV9 and TRBJ2-3): DSGVTQTPKHLITATGQRVTLRCSPRSGDLSVYWYQQSLDQGLQFLIQYYNGEERAKGNILERFSAQQFPDLHSELNLSSLELGDSALYFCASSARGGAASTDTQYFGPGTRLTVL.

The CDR3 protein is CASSRGGDSGNTIYF. The CDR3 DNA follows: TGTGCCAGTAGTAGAGGGGGTGACTCTGGAAACACCATATATTTT. The chain employs TRBV19 and TRBJ1-3; possibly TRBD1 for D (6 bases). V lost 4 bases to trimming and J lost 0 bases, with 10 bases between them. This CDR3 is 15 amino acids long. Germline loops: CDR1 LNHDA, CDR2 SQIVND (reference sequence).

This sequence joins TRBV10-1 and TRBJ2-1; 13 bases match TRBD2. The CDR3 sequence is 14 residues long. Per germline, CDR1 WNHNN and CDR2 SYGVQD (reference sequence). J was trimmed by 5 bases and V by 6 bases; bases with no gene match: 1. This CDR3 is CASRGLAGDNEQFF. DNA of the CDR3: TGCGCCAGCAGAGGACTAGCGGGGGACAATGAGCAGTTCTTC.

The rearrangement uses TRBV4-2 and TRBJ1-5, with D uncertain. CDR1 and CDR2 from the germline V gene are LGHNA and YNFKEQ. V lost 2 bases, J lost 4 bases, and 12 bases lay in between. The CDR3 contains 15 residues. The CDR3 nucleotides read TGTGCCAGCAGCCAATTTGTTGAGCTTAATCAGCCCCAGCATTTT. Its translation is CASSQFVELNQPQHF.

CDR3 in DNA: TGTGCCAGCAGAGGCGACAGGGGAAGGATTATTAATGAAAAACTGTTTTTT. It codes for CASRGDRGRIINEKLFF. The V and J genes are TRBV2 and TRBJ1-4; 8 nucleotides match TRBD1. J lost 4 bases, V lost 6 bases, and 13 bases had no gene match. Looked up from germline, CDR1 is SNHLY and CDR2 is FYNNEI. The CDR3 totals 17 residues.

The CDR3 protein is CASSGDRNKQFF. In nucleotides, the CDR3 is TGTGCCAGCAGTGGGGACAGAAATAAGCAGTTCTTC. The chain uses TRBV28 and TRBJ2-1, with 7 bases identical to TRBD1. The CDR3 length is 12 residues. Germline CDR1 and CDR2: MDHEN and SYDVKM. V gave up 5 bases and J gave up 11 bases; unmatched junction bases: 6. The whole variable domain, remainder taken from reference TRBV28 and TRBJ2-1, is DVKVTQSSRYLVKRTGEKVFLECVQDMDHENMFWYRQDPGLGLRLIYFSYDVKMKEKGDIPEGYSVSREKKERFSLILESASTNQTSMYLCASSGDRNKQFFGPGTRLTVL.

This clone has a handful of counts. This chain joins TRBV19 and TRBJ2-3; 10 bases map to TRBD1. CDR1 LNHDA and CDR2 SQIVND come from the germline V gene (reference sequence). V was pared by 7 bases and J by 4 bases, with 5 bases of the junction left unmatched. The CDR3 sequence is 14 residues long. The DNA of the CDR3 is TGTGCCAGTACGACAGGGGGCGGAGCAGATACGCAGTATTTT. Translation: CASTTGGGADTQYF.

The chain is built from TRBV4-1 and TRBJ2-7, with D perhaps TRBD2 (5 bases). The germline gives CDR1 MGHRA, CDR2 YSYEKL. This CDR3 is 14 amino acids long. The V end lost 0 bases, the J end lost 1 base, and 7 bases lay between the germline ends. CDR3 nucleotide sequence: TGCGCCAGCAGCCAAGATCCGGGATCCTACGAGCAGTACTTC. The encoded protein is CASSQDPGSYEQYF.

The rearrangement links TRBV7-3 to TRBJ1-1, with D unresolved. Germline CDR1 is SGHTA and CDR2 is FQGTGA. There are 14 residues in the CDR3. With 4 bases removed from V and 6 bases from J, the gap between germline ends came to 15 bases. CDR3: CASSSGSRTAEAFF. For the CDR3, the DNA is TGTGCCAGCAGCTCCGGTAGTCGTACAGCTGAAGCTTTCTTT. Variable domain in full (rest from reference TRBV7-3 and TRBJ1-1): GAGVSQTPSNKVTEKGKYVELRCDPISGHTALYWYRQSLGQGPEFLIYFQGTGAADDSGLPNDRFFAVRPEGSVSTLKIQRTERGDSAVYLCASSSGSRTAEAFFGQGTRLTVV.

The chain carries TRBV7-3 and TRBJ1-1; D is uncertain. CDR3 length equals 13 residues. V gave up 2 bases and J gave up 7 bases, with 11 bases separating them. Germline V gene sequence: CDR1 SGHTA, CDR2 FQGTGA. The CDR3 DNA follows: TGTGCCAGCAGCTTATTTCCGACGGGTGAAGCTTTCTTT. It translates to CASSLFPTGEAFF.

The chain combines TRBV7-9 with TRBJ2-7, with 10 bases lining up with TRBD2. CDR1 and CDR2 from the germline V gene are SEHNR and FQNEAQ (reference sequence). The J segment lost 3 bases and the V segment lost 6 bases, leaving 5 bases of the junction unmatched. CDR3 length: 14 amino acids. For the CDR3, the DNA is TGTGCCAGCAGTCTAAGCGGGGGGGACTACGAGCAGTACTTC. Translation gives CASSLSGGDYEQYF.

The chain carries TRBV2 and TRBJ1-4; weak D call: TRBD1 (6 bases). Trimming shortened V by 6 bases and J by 1 base, and 15 bases separated the two germline ends. This CDR3 has 16 amino acids. Germline CDR1 and CDR2: SNHLY and FYNNEI. The CDR3 loop reads CASSLQGGVTNEKLFF. CDR3 sequence (DNA): TGTGCCAGCAGCCTACAAGGGGGGGTAACTAATGAAAAACTGTTTTTT.

V usage is TRBV18 and J usage is TRBJ2-5; no reliable D call. V was clipped by 6 bases and J by 0 bases, with 8 bases between them. Germline V lookup: CDR1 KGHSH, CDR2 LQKENI. This CDR3 region has 13 residues. CDR3 amino acids: CASSPQDQETQYF. CDR3 bases: TGTGCCAGCTCCCCTCAGGACCAAGAGACCCAGTACTTC.

This clone was seen a handful of times. The chain joins TRBV6-5 to TRBJ1-2; D not certain. V was clipped by 8 bases and J by 0 bases, with 16 bases between them. Germline CDR1 MNHEY, CDR2 SVGAGI. This CDR3 spans 15 amino acids. The CDR3 region is CASRRRVEANYGYTF. Here the CDR3 DNA reads TGTGCCAGCCGCCGACGGGTCGAAGCTAACTATGGCTACACCTTC.

This clone was observed a handful of times. At one end, the junction sequence differs from germline, possibly due to a read error. The chain combines TRBV18 with TRBJ1-1, with 11 bases identical to TRBD1. The CDR3 runs 12 residues. Germline CDR1 reads KGHSH; CDR2 reads LQKENI. Here the CDR3 reads CASSPGQGASFF. For the CDR3, the DNA is TGTGCCAGCTCACCAGGACAGGGGGCCTCCTTTTTT.

The CDR3 DNA reads TGTGCCTGGGCCCCCACCGGGGGGACCCAGTACTTC. It encodes CAWAPTGGTQYF. This chain joins TRBV30 and TRBJ2-5; D might be TRBD2 (6 bases). The CDR3 is 12 residues long. Trimming took 5 bases from V and 7 from J, leaving 14 bases between them. Per the germline V gene, CDR1 is GTSNPN and CDR2 is SVGIG (reference sequence).

This clone has only one observation. This chain uses TRBV7-3 with TRBJ2-2, with D possibly matching TRBD2 (5 bases). The CDR3 length is 13 residues. V lost 5 bases to trimming and J lost 5 bases, with 9 bases between them. Germline values: CDR1 SGHTA, CDR2 FQGTGA. This CDR3 is CASSPRVTGELFF. DNA for the CDR3: TGTGCCAGCAGCCCGAGGGTTACCGGGGAGCTGTTTTTT.

This sequence joins TRBV4-2 and TRBJ1-1; the D is unclear. Germline lookup yields CDR1 LGHNA and CDR2 YNFKEQ. The CDR3 covers 14 residues. Between the trimmed V and J ends, which lost 4 bases and 0 bases, there was a span of 9 bases. The DNA for the CDR3 is TGTGCCAGCAGCCCGGTCGGAGTGAACACTGAAGCTTTCTTT. Translated, it gives CASSPVGVNTEAFF.

This chain connects TRBV28 to TRBJ1-2, with D possibly being TRBD1 (5 bases). The V gene's germline CDR1 is MDHEN and CDR2 SYDVKM. Trimming removed 2 bases at V and 0 bases at J, with 13 bases between. The CDR3 runs 16 residues. CDR3 residues: CASSLDRGSSNYGYTF. In nucleotides, the CDR3 is TGTGCCAGCAGTTTAGACAGAGGATCCTCTAACTATGGCTACACCTTC.

Only a few counts were recorded for this clone. CDR3 amino acids: CASSLGGTGASRTEQYF. The CDR3 DNA reads TGTGCCAGCAGCTTAGGCGGGACCGGGGCGTCACGAACCGAGCAGTACTTC. The chain uses TRBV7-3 and TRBJ2-7; a possible D gene is TRBD2 (6 bases). This CDR3 is built from 17 residues. CDR1 and CDR2 from the germline V gene are SGHTA and FQGTGA. Trimming removed 2 bases from V and 6 bases from J, with 23 bases in between.

This chain links TRBV5-5 with TRBJ2-3, with 12 nucleotides matching TRBD2. CDR3 length equals 16 residues. From germline, CDR1 is SGHKS and CDR2 YYEKEE (reference sequence). With 4 bases clipped from V and 7 bases from J, the junction kept 10 bases outside the gene matches. CDR3 in DNA: TGTGCCAGCAGCAAACAACTAGCGGGAGGTTGGTATACGCAGTATTTT. It encodes CASSKQLAGGWYTQYF.

This chain connects TRBV10-3 to TRBJ2-1; D possibly corresponds to TRBD1 (5 bases). This CDR3 has 16 residues. V dropped 3 bases and J dropped 1 base, with 13 bases sitting between them. Germline lookup yields CDR1 ENHRY and CDR2 SYGVKD. The CDR3 nucleotides are TGTGCCATCAGTGACTCCCAGGGTATTTCCTACAATGAGCAGTTCTTC. This encodes CAISDSQGISYNEQFF.

The rearrangement links TRBV5-1 to TRBJ2-5; 7 bases are shared with TRBD1. The CDR3 length is 14 residues. The junction had 3 bases not matched to a gene; V was cut back by 4 bases and J by 0 bases. Germline V gene sequence: CDR1 SGHRS, CDR2 YFSETQ. The CDR3 nucleotides are TGCGCCAGCAGCGGGACAGCCTACCAAGAGACCCAGTACTTC. Translating gives CASSGTAYQETQYF.

The rearrangement links TRBV10-2 to TRBJ1-5; D perhaps matches TRBD1 (5 bases). The CDR3 totals 14 residues. Germline-derived CDR1 and CDR2 are WSHSY and SAAADI. The germline V and J ends were trimmed by 6 bases and 7 bases, with 16 bases remaining between them. CDR3 sequence: CASRELGGGQPQHF. The CDR3 coding sequence is TGCGCCAGCAGAGAGCTGGGGGGTGGGCAGCCCCAGCATTTT.

The chain uses TRBV19 and TRBJ1-1; D remains ambiguous. Per the germline V gene, CDR1 is LNHDA and CDR2 is SQIVND (reference sequence). This CDR3 region has 14 residues. Trimming cost V 6 bases and J 1 base, with 12 bases left between them. The chain's CDR3 is CASRELMRNTEAFF. The CDR3 DNA reads TGTGCCAGTAGGGAGTTGATGCGGAACACTGAAGCTTTCTTT.

This chain joins TRBV5-1 and TRBJ2-7, with 7 positions matching TRBD2. This CDR3 is built from 14 residues. V shed 4 bases, J shed 6 bases, and the junction held 10 bases outside the gene matches. CDR1 is SGHRS and CDR2 is YFSETQ in the germline V gene. CDR3 in DNA: TGCGCCAGCAGCGTTGGGACTACCCGGGGCGAGCAGTACTTC. Its translation: CASSVGTTRGEQYF. Combining the CDR3 with reference TRBV5-1 and TRBJ2-7 gives the whole variable domain KAGVTQTPRYLIKTRGQQVTLSCSPISGHRSVSWYQQTPGQGLQFLFEYFSETQRNKGNFPGRFSGRQFSNSRSEMNVSTLELGDSALYLCASSVGTTRGEQYFGPGTRLTVT.

CDR3 amino acids: CASSLGLGRGGRGSYEQYF. DNA of the CDR3: TGCGCCAGCAGCTTGGGTTTAGGGCGTGGCGGGAGAGGCTCCTACGAGCAGTACTTC. This chain joins TRBV5-1 and TRBJ2-7, with 7 bases matching TRBD2. Germline V gives CDR1 SGHRS, CDR2 YFSETQ. This CDR3 is 19 amino acids long. With V trimmed by 0 bases and J by 0 bases, 15 bases remained unmatched.